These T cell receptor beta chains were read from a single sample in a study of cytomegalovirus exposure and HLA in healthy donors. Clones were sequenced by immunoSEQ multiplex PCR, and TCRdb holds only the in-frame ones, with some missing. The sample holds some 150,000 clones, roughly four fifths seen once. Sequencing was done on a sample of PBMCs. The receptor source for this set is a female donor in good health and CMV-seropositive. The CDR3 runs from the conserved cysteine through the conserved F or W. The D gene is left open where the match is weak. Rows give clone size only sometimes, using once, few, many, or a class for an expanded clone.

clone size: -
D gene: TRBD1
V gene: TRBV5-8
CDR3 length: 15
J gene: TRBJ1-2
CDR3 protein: CASSFGPTGGYGYTF
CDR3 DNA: TGTGCCAGCAGCTTTGGGCCGACAGGGGGCTACGGCTACACCTTC

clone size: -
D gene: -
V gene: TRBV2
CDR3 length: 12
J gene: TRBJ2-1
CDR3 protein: CASSFLADEQFF
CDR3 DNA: TGTGCCAGCAGCTTTTTGGCGGATGAGCAGTTCTTC

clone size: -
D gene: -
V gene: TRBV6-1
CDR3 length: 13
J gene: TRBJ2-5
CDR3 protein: CASSTGPQETQYF
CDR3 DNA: TGTGCCAGCAGTACAGGTCCCCAAGAGACCCAGTACTTC

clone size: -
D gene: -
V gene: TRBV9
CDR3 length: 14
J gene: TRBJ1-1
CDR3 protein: CASSSGSIDTEAFF
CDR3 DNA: TGTGCCAGCAGCTCGGGGAGTATCGACACTGAAGCTTTCTTT

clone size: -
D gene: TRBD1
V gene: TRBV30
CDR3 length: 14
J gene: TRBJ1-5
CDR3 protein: CAWSKGQGNQPQHF
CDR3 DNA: TGTGCCTGGAGTAAGGGACAGGGCAATCAGCCCCAGCATTTT

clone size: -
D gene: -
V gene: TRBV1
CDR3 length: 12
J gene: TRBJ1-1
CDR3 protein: CTSSLGLSEAFF
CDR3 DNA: TGCACCAGCAGCCTCGGGTTGTCAGAAGCTTTCTTT

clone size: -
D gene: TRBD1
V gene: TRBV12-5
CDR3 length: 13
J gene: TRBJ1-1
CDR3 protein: CASGLDRATEAFF
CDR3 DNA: TGTGCTAGTGGCCTGGACAGGGCCACTGAAGCTTTCTTT

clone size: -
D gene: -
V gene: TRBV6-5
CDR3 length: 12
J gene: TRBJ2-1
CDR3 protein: CASSYSGGEQFF
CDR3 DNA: TGTGCCAGCAGTTACTCCGGAGGGGAGCAGTTCTTC

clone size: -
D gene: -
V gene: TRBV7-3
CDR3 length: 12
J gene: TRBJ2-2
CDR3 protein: CASSQQGWELFF
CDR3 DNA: TGTGCCAGCAGCCAACAGGGTTGGGAGCTGTTTTTT

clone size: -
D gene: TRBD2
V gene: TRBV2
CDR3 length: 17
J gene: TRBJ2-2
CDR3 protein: CASSEKLLAGRTGELFF
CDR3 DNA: TGTGCCAGCAGTGAGAAGTTGCTAGCGGGCCGGACCGGGGAGCTGTTTTTT

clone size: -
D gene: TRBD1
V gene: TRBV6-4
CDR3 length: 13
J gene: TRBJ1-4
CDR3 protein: CASRTGGYEKLFF
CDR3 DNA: TGTGCCAGCAGGACAGGGGGGTATGAAAAACTGTTTTTT

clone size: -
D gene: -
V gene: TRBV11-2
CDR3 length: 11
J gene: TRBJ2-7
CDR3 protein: CASSASYEQYF
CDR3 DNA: TGTGCCAGCAGCGCGTCGTACGAGCAGTACTTC

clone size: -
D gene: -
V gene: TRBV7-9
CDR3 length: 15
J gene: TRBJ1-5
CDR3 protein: CASSLGLAENQPQHF
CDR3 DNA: TGTGCCAGCAGCTTAGGGTTGGCGGAAAATCAGCCCCAGCATTTT

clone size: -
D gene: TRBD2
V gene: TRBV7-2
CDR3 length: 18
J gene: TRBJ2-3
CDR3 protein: CASSQDAPNLAVVDTQYF
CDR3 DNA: TGTGCCAGCAGCCAAGATGCCCCAAATCTAGCGGTCGTAGATACGCAGTATTTT

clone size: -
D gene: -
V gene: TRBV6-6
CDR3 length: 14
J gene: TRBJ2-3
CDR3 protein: CASSYHSSVDTQYF
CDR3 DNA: TGTGCCAGCAGTTACCACAGTTCGGTTGATACGCAGTATTTT

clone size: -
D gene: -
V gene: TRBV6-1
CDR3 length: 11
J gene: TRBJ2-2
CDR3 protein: CATQYTGELFF
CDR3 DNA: TGTGCCACCCAATACACCGGGGAGCTGTTTTTT

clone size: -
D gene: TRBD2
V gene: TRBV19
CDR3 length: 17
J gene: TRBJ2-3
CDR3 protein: CASSRGTSGSGTDTQYF
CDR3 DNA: TGTGCCAGTAGTAGAGGGACTAGCGGGAGCGGCACAGATACGCAGTATTTT

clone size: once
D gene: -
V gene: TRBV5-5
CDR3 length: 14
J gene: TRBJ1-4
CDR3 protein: CASSLGQGNEKLFF
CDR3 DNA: TGTGCCAGCAGCTTGGGGCAGGGGAATGAAAAACTGTTTTTT

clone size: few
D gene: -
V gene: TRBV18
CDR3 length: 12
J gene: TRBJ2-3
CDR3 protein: CASSPYTDTQYF
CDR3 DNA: TGTGCCAGCTCACCTTACACAGATACGCAGTATTTT

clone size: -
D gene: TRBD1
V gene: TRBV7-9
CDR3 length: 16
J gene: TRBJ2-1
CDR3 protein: CASRPAGQGNYNEQFF
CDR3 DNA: TGTGCCAGCAGACCCGCGGGACAGGGAAACTACAATGAGCAGTTCTTC